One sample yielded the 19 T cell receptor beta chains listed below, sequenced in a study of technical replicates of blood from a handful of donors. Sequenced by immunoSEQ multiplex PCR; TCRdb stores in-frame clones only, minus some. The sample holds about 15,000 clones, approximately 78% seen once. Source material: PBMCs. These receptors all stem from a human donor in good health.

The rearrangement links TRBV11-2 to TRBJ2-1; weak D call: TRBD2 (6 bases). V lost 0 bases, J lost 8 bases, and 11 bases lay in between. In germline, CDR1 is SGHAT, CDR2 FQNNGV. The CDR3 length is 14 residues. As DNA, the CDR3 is TGTGCCAGCAGCTTAGATCCTGGCGGGGATGAGCAGTTCTTC. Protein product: CASSLDPGGDEQFF.

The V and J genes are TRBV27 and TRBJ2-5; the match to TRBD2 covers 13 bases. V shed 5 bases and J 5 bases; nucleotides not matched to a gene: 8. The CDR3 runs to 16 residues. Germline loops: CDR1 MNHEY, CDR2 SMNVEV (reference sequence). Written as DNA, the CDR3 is TGTGCCAGCAGTCATTGGACTAGCGGGAGTTGGGAGACCCAGTACTTC. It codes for CASSHWTSGSWETQYF.

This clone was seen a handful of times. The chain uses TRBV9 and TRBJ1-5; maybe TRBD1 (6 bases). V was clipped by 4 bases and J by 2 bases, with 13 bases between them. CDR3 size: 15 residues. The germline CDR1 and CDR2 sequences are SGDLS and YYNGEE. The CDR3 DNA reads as TGTGCCAGCAGCCGCGCCGCAGGGGGCAATCAGCCCCAGCATTTT. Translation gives CASSRAAGGNQPQHF.

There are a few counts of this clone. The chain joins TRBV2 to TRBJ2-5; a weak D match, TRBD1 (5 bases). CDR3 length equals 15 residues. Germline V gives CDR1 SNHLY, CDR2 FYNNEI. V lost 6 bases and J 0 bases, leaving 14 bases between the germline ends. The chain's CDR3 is CASRVDSLNQETQYF. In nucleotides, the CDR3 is TGTGCCAGCAGGGTAGACAGCCTAAACCAAGAGACCCAGTACTTC.

CDR3 coding DNA: TGTGCCAGCAGAGCAAGCGGGACCCCCTACGAGCAGTACTTC. Translation: CASRASGTPYEQYF. The chain is built from TRBV27 and TRBJ2-7; 7 bases align to TRBD2. Per the germline V gene, CDR1 is MNHEY and CDR2 is SMNVEV (reference sequence). J lost 2 bases, V lost 6 bases, and 7 bases had no gene match. The CDR3 contains 14 residues.

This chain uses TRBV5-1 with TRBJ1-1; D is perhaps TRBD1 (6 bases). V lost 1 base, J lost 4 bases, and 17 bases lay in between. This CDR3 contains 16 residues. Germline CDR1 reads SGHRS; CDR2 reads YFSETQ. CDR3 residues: CASSLSGRGLPTEAFF. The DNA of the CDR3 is TGCGCCAGCAGCTTGTCGGGGCGGGGGCTTCCCACTGAAGCTTTCTTT. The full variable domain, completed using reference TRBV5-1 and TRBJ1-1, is KAGVTQTPRYLIKTRGQQVTLSCSPISGHRSVSWYQQTPGQGLQFLFEYFSETQRNKGNFPGRFSGRQFSNSRSEMNVSTLELGDSALYLCASSLSGRGLPTEAFFGQGTRLTVV.

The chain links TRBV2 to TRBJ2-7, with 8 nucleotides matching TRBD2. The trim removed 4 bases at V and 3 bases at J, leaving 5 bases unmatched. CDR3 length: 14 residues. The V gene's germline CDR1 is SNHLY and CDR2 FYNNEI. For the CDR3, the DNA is TGTGCCAGCAGTGGAACTAGCGGCCACTACGAGCAGTACTTC. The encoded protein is CASSGTSGHYEQYF.

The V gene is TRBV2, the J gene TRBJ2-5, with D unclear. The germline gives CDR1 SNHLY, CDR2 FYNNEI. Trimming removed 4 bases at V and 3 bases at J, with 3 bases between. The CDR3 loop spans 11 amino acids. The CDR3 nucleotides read TGTGCCAGCAGTGGAGAAGAGACCCAGTACTTC. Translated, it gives CASSGEETQYF.

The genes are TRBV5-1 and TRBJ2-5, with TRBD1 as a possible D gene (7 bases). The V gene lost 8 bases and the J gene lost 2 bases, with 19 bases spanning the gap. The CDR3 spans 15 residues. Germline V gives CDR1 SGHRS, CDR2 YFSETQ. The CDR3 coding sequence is TGCGCCAGTAGCGGTGCTGTACAGGGGCAAGAGACCCAGTACTTC. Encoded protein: CASSGAVQGQETQYF.

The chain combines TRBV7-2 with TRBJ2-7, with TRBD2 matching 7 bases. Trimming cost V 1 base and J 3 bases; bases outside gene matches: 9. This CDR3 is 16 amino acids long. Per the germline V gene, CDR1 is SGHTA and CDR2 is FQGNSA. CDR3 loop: CASSLGWGGSIYEQYF. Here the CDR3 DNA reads TGTGCCAGCAGCTTAGGTTGGGGCGGGAGTATCTACGAGCAGTACTTC.

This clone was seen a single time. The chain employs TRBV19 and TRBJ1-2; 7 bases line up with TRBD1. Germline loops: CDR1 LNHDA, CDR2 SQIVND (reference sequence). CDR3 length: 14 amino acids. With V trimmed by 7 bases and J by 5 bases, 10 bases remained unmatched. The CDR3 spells CASKDRPEYYGYTF. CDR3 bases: TGTGCCAGTAAGGACAGGCCGGAATATTATGGCTACACCTTC.

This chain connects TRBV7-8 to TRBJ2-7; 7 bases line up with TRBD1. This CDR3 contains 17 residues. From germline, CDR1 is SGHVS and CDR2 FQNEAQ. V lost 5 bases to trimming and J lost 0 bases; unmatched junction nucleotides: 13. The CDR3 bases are TGTGCCAGCAGCCACCCCGGACAGGTCACTTACTCCTACGAGCAGTACTTC. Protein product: CASSHPGQVTYSYEQYF.

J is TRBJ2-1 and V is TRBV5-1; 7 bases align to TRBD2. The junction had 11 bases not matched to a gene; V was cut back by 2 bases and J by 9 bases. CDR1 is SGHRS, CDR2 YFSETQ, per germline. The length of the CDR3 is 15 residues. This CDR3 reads CASSFGGSGSGEQFF. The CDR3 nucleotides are TGCGCCAGCAGCTTCGGCGGGAGTGGGAGTGGTGAGCAGTTCTTC.

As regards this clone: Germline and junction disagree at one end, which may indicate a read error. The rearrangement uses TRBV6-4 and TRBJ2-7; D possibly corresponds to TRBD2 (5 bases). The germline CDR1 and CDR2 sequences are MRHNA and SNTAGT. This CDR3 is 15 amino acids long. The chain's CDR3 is CAGSDSEGSGGEQYF. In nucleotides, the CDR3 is TGTGCCGGCAGTGACTCTGAGGGATCGGGCGGCGAGCAGTACTTC.

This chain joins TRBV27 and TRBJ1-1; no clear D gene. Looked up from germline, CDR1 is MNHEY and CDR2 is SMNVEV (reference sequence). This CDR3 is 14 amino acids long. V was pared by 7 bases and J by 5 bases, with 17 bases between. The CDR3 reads CASTPGGGWTEAFF. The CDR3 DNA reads TGTGCCAGCACCCCAGGTGGAGGATGGACTGAAGCTTTCTTT.

The CDR3 spells CAWTLGAPYGYTF. The CDR3 DNA follows: TGTGCCTGGACGCTGGGAGCGCCCTATGGCTACACCTTC. This chain uses TRBV30 with TRBJ1-2; D call uncertain. Germline CDR1 GTSNPN, CDR2 SVGIG (reference sequence). Trimming cost V 4 bases and J 4 bases, with 13 bases left between them. The CDR3 length is 13 residues. The full variable domain, completed using reference TRBV30 and TRBJ1-2, is SQTIHQWPATLVQPVGSPLSLECTVEGTSNPNLYWYRQAAGRGLQLLFYSVGIGQISSEVPQNLSASRPQDRQFILSSKKLLLSDSGFYLCAWTLGAPYGYTFGSGTRLTVV.

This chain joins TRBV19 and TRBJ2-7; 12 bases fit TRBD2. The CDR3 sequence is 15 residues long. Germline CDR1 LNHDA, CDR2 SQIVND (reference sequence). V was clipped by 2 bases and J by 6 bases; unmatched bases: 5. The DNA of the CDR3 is TGTGCCAGTAGTATACTCGGACTAGCGGGATCCGAGCAGTACTTC. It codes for CASSILGLAGSEQYF.

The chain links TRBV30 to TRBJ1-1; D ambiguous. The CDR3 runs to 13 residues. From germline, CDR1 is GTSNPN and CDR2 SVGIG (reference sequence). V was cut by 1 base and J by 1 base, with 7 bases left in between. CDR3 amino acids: CAWSEDSNTEAFF. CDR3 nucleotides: TGTGCCTGGAGTGAGGACTCGAACACTGAAGCTTTCTTT.

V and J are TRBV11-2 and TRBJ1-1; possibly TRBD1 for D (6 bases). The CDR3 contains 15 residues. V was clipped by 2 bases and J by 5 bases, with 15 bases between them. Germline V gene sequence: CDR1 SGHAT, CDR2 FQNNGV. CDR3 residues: CASSLTGSRGTEAFF. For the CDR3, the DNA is TGTGCCAGCAGCTTAACAGGATCTAGGGGGACTGAAGCTTTCTTT.